This entry is about one T cell receptor beta chain. The sample comes from a study of CD8+ T cells in alopecia areata. About the research overall: Among treated patients, oral tofacitinib was administered at 5 to 10 mg twice daily.

Germline CDR1 reads SGHAT; CDR2 reads FQNNGV. V lost 1 base and J 3 bases, leaving 7 bases between the germline ends. CDR3 length: 13 residues. RNA, once extracted, was reverse transcribed into cDNA for use as the sequencing template. Sequenced by immunoSEQ multiplex PCR; TCRdb stores in-frame clones only, minus some. The sample includes about 76,000 clones, approximately 30% of them seen just once. Regarding treatment: oral pan-JAK inhibitor, 5-10 mg twice daily. The sequenced sample was CD8+ T cells sorted from blood, obtained at week 4, from a patient treated with tofacitinib. The TCR sequence derives from a human donor with alopecia areata. The rearrangement uses TRBV11-2 and TRBJ2-7, with D perhaps matching TRBD2 (6 bases). The CDR3 region has the DNA TGTGCCAGCAGCTTAGGGGGAGGCTACGAGCAGTACTTC. Its protein product is CASSLGGGYEQYF.